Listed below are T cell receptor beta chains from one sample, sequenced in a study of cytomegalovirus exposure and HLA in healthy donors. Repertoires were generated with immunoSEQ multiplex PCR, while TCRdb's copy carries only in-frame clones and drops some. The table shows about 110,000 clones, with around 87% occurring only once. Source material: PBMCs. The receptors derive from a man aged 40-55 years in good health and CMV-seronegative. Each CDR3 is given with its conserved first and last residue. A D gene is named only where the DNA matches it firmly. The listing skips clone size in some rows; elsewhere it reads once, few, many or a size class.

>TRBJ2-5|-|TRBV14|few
TGTGCCAGCAGCCAAGGGCTAGCTGAGACCCAGTACTTC
CASSQGLAETQYF
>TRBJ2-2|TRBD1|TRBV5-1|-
TGCGCCAGCAGCTTGGGTGGACAGGGGGCCGGGGAGCTGTTTTTT
CASSLGGQGAGELFF
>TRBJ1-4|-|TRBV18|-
TGTGCCAGCTCACCTTCACAGGGAACGGGTACACGAAATGAAAAACTGTTTTTT
CASSPSQGTGTRNEKLFF
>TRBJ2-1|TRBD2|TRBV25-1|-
TGTGCCAGCACGACGCGGGGGAATGAGCAGTTCTTC
CASTTRGNEQFF
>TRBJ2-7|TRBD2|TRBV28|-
TGTGCCAGCAGTTCCCCTGGGACTAGCGGGGGGGCCTACGAGCAGTACTTC
CASSSPGTSGGAYEQYF
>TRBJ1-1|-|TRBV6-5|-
TGTGCCAGCAGTTACGTCGCAGATTTGAACACTGAAGCTTTCTTT
CASSYVADLNTEAFF
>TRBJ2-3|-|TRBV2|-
TGTGCCAGCAATCGGGCAGATACGCAGTATTTT
CASNRADTQYF
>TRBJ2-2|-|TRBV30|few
TGTGCCTGGAGTAGAACAGGAACAACCGGGGAGCTGTTTTTT
CAWSRTGTTGELFF
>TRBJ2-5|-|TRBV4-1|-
TGCGCCAGCAGCCAAGATGGAGGGGCTCTCCAAGAGACCCAGTACTTC
CASSQDGGALQETQYF
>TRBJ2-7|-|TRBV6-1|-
TGTGCCAGCAGTGAATTTGGCCAGGTCTCCTACGAGCAGTACTTC
CASSEFGQVSYEQYF
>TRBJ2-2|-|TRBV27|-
TGTGCCAGCAGTCCCCTAACGAACACCGGGGAGCTGTTTTTT
CASSPLTNTGELFF
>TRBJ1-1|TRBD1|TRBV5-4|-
TGTGCCAGCAGTTCCCCAGGACAGGGGAACACTGAAGCTTTCTTT
CASSSPGQGNTEAFF
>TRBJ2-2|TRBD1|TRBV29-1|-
TGCAGCGCTCAGGGGGCGCGTACCGGGGAGCTGTTTTTT
CSAQGARTGELFF
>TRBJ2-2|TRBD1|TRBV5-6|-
TGTGCCAGCAGCCATCAGGGGGCAAAAACCGGGGAGCTGTTTTTT
CASSHQGAKTGELFF
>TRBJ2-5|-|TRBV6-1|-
TGTGCCAGCCAGGGACTCAGGGTTGGGGAGACCCAGTACTTC
CASQGLRVGETQYF
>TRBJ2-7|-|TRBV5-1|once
TGCGCCAGCAGCCAAGACTCTCTCGGCTACGAGCAGTACTTC
CASSQDSLGYEQYF
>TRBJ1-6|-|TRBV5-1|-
TGCGCCAGCAGATTGGGACAAAATAATTCACCCCTCCACTTT
CASRLGQNNSPLHF
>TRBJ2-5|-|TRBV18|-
TGTGCCAGCTCACCGACAGGACAAGAGACCCAGTACTTC
CASSPTGQETQYF
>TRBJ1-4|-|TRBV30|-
TGTGCCTGGAGTGGGTGGCGGGAAAAACTGTTTTTT
CAWSGWREKLFF
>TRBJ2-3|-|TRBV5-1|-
TGCGCCAGCAGCTTGGATGATTCCGGACACCTATCTACGCAGTATTTT
CASSLDDSGHLSTQYF
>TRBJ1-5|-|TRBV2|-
TGTGCCAGCAGCCTAGGCGGGGCGGGTCAGCCCCAGCATTTT
CASSLGGAGQPQHF
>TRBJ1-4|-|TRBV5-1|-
TGCGCCAGCAGCTTGGCCTCGGTGATTAATGAAAAACTGTTTTTT
CASSLASVINEKLFF
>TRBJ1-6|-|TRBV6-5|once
TGTGCCAGCAGTTACGGCCTTGTCGGGGATTCACCCCTCCACTTT
CASSYGLVGDSPLHF
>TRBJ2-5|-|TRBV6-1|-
TGTGCCAGCAGTCAAAGCCTAGTCCAGGAGACCCAGTACTTC
CASSQSLVQETQYF
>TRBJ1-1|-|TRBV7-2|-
TGTGCCAGCAAGGAGGGAATGAACACTGAAGCTTTCTTT
CASKEGMNTEAFF
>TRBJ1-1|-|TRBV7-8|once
TGTGCCAGCAGCTTGGCACTGAACACTGAAGCTTTCTTT
CASSLALNTEAFF
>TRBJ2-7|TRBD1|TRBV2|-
TGTGCCAGCAGTGAAAACACAGGGGCACCCTACGAGCAGTACTTC
CASSENTGAPYEQYF
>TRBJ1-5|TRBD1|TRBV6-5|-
TGTGCCAGCAGTAAATCAGGGGGTCGCAATCAGCCCCAGCATTTT
CASSKSGGRNQPQHF